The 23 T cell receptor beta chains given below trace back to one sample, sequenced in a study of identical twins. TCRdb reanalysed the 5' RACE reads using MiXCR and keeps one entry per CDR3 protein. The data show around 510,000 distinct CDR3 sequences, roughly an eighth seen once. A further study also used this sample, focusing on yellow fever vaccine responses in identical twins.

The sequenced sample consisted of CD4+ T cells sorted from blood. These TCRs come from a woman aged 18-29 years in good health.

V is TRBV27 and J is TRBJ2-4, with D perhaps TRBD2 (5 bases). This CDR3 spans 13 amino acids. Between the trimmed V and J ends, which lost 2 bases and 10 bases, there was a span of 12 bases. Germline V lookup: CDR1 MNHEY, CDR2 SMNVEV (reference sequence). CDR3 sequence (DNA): TGTGCCAGCAGTTTAGCTATATCGGGGATTCAGTACTTC. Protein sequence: CASSLAISGIQYF.

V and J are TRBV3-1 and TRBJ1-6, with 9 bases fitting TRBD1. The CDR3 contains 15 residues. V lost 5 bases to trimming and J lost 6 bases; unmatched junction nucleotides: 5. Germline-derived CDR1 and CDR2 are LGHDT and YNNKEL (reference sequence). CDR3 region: CASSLSTGGNSPLHF. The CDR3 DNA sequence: TGTGCCAGCAGCTTATCGACAGGGGGTAATTCACCCCTCCACTTT.

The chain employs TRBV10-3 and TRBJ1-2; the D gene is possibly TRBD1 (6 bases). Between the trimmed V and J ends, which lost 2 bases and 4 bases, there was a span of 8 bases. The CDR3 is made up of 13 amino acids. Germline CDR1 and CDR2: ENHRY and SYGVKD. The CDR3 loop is CAISEVQGYGYTF. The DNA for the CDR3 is TGTGCCATCAGTGAGGTACAGGGCTATGGCTACACCTTC.

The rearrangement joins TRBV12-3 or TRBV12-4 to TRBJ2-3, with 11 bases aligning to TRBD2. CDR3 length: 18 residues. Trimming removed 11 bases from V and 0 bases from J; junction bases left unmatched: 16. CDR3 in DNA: TGTGCCCGCTGCTCCTATACGGGACTAGCGGCTAGCACAGATACGCAGTATTTT. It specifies CARCSYTGLAASTDTQYF.

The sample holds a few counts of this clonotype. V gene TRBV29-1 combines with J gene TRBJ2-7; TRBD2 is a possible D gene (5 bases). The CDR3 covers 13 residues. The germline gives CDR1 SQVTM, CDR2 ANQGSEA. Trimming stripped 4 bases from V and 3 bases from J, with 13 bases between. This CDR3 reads CSVVGGWDYEQYF. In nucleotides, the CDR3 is TGCAGCGTTGTCGGCGGGTGGGACTACGAGCAGTACTTC.

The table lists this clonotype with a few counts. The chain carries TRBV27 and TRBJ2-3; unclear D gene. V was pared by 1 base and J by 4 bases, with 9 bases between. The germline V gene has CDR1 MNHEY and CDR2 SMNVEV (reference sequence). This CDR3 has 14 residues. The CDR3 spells CASSLWVSADTQYF. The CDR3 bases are TGTGCCAGCAGTTTATGGGTCAGCGCAGATACGCAGTATTTT.

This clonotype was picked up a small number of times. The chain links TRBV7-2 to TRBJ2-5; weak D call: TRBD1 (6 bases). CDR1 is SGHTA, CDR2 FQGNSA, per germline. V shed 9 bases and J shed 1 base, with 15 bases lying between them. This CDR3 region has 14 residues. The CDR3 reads CASAKGGSQETQYF. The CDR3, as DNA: TGTGCCAGTGCGAAAGGGGGATCCCAAGAGACCCAGTACTTC.

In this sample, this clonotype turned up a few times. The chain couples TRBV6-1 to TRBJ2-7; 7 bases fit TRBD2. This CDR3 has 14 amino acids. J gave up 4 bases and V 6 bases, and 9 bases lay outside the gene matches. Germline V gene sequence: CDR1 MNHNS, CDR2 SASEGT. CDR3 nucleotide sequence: TGTGCCAGCAGAGATATTTCGGGGGGATACGAGCAGTACTTC. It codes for CASRDISGGYEQYF.

The CDR3 DNA sequence: TGTGCCAGCAGCCTCCAGACAGGGACCTACTCCTACGAGCAGTACTTC. It codes for CASSLQTGTYSYEQYF. V is TRBV14 and J is TRBJ2-7, with 7 bases matching TRBD1. The V gene end was trimmed by 4 bases and the J gene end by 0 bases; junction bases not matched to a gene: 9. Looked up from germline, CDR1 is SGHDN and CDR2 is FVKESK. This CDR3 has 16 amino acids.

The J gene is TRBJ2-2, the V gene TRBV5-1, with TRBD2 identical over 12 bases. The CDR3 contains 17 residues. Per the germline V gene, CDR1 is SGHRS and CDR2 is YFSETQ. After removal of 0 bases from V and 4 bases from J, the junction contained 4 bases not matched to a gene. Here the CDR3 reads CASSLGLAGAFTGELFF. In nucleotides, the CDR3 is TGCGCCAGCAGCTTGGGACTAGCGGGGGCTTTCACCGGGGAGCTGTTTTTT.

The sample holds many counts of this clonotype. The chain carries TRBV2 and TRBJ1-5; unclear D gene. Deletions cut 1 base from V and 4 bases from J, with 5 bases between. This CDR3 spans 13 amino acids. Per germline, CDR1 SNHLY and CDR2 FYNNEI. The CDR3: CASSEGRNQPQHF. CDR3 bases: TGTGCCAGCAGTGAAGGGAGGAATCAGCCCCAGCATTTT.

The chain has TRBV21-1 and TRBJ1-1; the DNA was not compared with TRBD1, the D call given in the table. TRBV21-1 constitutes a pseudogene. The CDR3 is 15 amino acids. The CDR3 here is CASRMGGLGNTEAFF. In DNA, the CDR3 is TGTGCCAGCCGCATGGGGGGCCTCGGGAACACTGAAGCTTTCTTT.

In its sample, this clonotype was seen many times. CDR3 bases: TGTGCCAGCAGTTTTTCAGGGTACGAGCAGTACTTC. Its translation is CASSFSGYEQYF. V usage is TRBV27 and J usage is TRBJ2-7; tentative D call: TRBD1 (5 bases). The CDR3 covers 12 residues. CDR1 and CDR2 from the germline V gene are MNHEY and SMNVEV (reference sequence). Trimming shortened V by 3 bases and J by 4 bases, and 7 bases separated the two germline ends.

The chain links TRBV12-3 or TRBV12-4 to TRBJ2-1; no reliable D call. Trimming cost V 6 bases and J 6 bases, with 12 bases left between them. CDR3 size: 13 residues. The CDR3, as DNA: TGTGCCAGCAGGAGTAACGGCGTCAATGAGCAGTTCTTC. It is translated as CASRSNGVNEQFF.

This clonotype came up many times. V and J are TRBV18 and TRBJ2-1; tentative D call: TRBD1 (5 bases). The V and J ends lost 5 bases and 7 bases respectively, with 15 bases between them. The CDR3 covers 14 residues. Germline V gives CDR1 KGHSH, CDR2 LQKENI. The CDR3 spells CASSSEQGTNEQFF. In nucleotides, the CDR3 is TGTGCCAGCTCATCGGAGCAGGGAACTAATGAGCAGTTCTTC.

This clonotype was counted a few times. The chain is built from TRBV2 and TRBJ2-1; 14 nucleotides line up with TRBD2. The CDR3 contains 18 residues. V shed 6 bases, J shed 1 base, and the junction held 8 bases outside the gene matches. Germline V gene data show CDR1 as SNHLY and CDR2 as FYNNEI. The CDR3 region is CASRSGTSGGASYNEQFF. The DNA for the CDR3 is TGTGCCAGCAGGTCCGGGACTAGCGGGGGCGCTTCCTACAATGAGCAGTTCTTC.

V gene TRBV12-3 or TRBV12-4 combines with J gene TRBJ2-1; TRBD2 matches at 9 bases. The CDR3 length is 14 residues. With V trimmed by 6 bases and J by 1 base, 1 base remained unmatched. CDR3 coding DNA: TGTGCCAGCAGGGGACTAGCTTCCTACAATGAGCAGTTCTTC. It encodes CASRGLASYNEQFF.

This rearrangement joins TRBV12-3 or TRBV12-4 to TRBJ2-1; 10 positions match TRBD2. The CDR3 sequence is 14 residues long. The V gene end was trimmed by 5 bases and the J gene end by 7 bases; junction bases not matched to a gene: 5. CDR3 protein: CASSPGLARNEQFF. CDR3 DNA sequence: TGTGCCAGCAGTCCGGGACTAGCGAGGAATGAGCAGTTCTTC.

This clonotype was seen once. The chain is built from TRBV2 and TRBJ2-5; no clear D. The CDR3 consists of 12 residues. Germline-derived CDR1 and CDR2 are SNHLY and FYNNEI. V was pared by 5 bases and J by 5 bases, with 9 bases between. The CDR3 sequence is CASSTMGETQYF. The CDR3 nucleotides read TGTGCCAGCAGTACAATGGGGGAGACCCAGTACTTC. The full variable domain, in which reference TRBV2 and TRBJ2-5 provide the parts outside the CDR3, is EPEVTQTPSHQVTQMGQEVILRCVPISNHLYFYWYRQILGQKVEFLVSFYNNEISEKSEIFDDQFSVERPDGSNFTLKIRSTKLEDSAMYFCASSTMGETQYFGPGTRLLVL.

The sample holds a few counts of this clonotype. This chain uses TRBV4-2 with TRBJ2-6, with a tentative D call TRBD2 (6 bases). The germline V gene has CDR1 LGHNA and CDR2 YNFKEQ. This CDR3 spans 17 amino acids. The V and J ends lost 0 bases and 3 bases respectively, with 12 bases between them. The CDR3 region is CASSQERRGNGANVLTF. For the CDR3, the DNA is TGTGCCAGCAGCCAAGAAAGACGGGGGAATGGGGCCAACGTCCTGACTTTC.

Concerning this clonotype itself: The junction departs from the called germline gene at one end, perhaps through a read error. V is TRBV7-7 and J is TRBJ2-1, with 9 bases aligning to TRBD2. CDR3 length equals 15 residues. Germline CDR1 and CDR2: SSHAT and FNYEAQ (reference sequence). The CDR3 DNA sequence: TGTGCTAGCAGCAAAAAACCCTTAGCGGGAGATGAGCAGTTCTTC. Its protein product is CASSKKPLAGDEQFF.

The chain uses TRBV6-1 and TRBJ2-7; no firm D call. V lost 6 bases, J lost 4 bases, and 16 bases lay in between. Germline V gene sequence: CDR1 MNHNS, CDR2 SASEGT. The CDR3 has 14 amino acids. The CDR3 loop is CASSTASVPYEQYF. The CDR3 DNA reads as TGTGCCAGCAGCACAGCCTCCGTTCCTTACGAGCAGTACTTC.

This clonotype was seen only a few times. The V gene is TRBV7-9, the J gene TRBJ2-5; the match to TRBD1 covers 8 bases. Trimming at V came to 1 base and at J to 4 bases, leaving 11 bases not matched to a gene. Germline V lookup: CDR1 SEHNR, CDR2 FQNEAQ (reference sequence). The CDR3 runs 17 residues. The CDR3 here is CASSLGRGQGFGETQYF. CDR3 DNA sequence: TGTGCCAGCAGCTTAGGGCGTGGACAGGGTTTCGGAGAGACCCAGTACTTC.